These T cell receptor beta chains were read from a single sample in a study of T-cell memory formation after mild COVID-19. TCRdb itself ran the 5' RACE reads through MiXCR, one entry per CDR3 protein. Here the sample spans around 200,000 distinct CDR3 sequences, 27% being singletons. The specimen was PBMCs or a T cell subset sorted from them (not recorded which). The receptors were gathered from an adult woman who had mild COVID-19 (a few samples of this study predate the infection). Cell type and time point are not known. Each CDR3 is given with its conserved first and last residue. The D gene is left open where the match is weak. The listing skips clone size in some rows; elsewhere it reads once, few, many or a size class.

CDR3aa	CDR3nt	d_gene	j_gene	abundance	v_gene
CASSVGTGGAQETQYF	TGTGCCAGCAGCGTCGGGACAGGGGGCGCCCAGGAGACCCAGTACTTC	TRBD1	TRBJ2-5	.	TRBV9
CASSYGTYANTGELFF	TGTGCCAGCAGTTACGGTACCTACGCGAACACCGGGGAGCTGTTTTTT	.	TRBJ2-2	few	TRBV6-5
CASTEVWVNTGELFF	TGTGCCAGCACCGAGGTTTGGGTGAACACCGGGGAGCTGTTTTTT	.	TRBJ2-2	.	TRBV7-2
CSAPNRMNTEAFF	TGCAGTGCGCCTAACAGGATGAACACTGAAGCTTTCTTT	.	TRBJ1-1	few	TRBV20-1
CASRANTEAFF	TGTGCCAGTCGCGCGAACACTGAAGCTTTCTTT	.	TRBJ1-1	.	TRBV6-5
CASSEVLDRALLPQHF	TGTGCCAGCAGTGAAGTCCTGGACAGAGCCCTTTTGCCCCAGCATTTT	.	TRBJ1-5	.	TRBV6-1
CSAGTGDGYTF	TGCAGCGCCGGGACAGGGGATGGCTACACCTTC	TRBD1	TRBJ1-2	.	TRBV29-1
CASSYPSGHLSGANVLTF	TGTGCCAGCAGTTACCCTTCGGGACATCTCTCTGGGGCCAACGTCCTGACTTTC	.	TRBJ2-6	.	TRBV6-2/TRBV6-3
CASSIRGETQYF	TGTGCCAGCAGCATCCGTGGGGAGACCCAGTACTTC	.	TRBJ2-5	few	TRBV7-9
CASSYGQSNYEQYF	TGTGCCAGCAGTTACGGGCAGAGTAACTACGAGCAGTACTTC	.	TRBJ2-7	.	TRBV6-2/TRBV6-3
CATTTDLQETQYF	TGTGCCACCACGACAGACCTCCAAGAGACCCAGTACTTC	.	TRBJ2-5	.	TRBV18
CASSGLWGLAGEETQYF	TGTGCCAGCAGCGGACTGTGGGGACTAGCGGGTGAGGAGACCCAGTACTTC	TRBD2	TRBJ2-5	.	TRBV7-9
CASSRQGNRELFF	TGTGCCAGCAGTCGACAGGGGAACCGGGAGCTGTTTTTT	TRBD1	TRBJ2-2	few	TRBV14
CSAPTGNTIYF	TGCAGTGCTCCGACTGGAAACACCATATATTTT	.	TRBJ1-3	.	TRBV20-1
CASSESEGTGVFEQYF	TGTGCCAGCAGTGAAAGTGAGGGGACAGGGGTCTTCGAGCAGTACTTC	TRBD1	TRBJ2-7	.	TRBV2
CASSPHRTLTDTQYF	TGTGCCAGCAGTCCCCACCGGACACTCACCGATACGCAGTATTTT	.	TRBJ2-3	.	TRBV12-3/TRBV12-4
CASNPGQSQETQYF	TGTGCCAGCAACCCCGGCCAGAGTCAAGAGACCCAGTACTTC	.	TRBJ2-5	.	TRBV5-5
CASSFGQLYNEQFF	TGCGCCAGCAGCTTTGGGCAGTTGTACAATGAGCAGTTCTTC	.	TRBJ2-1	.	TRBV5-1
CASRRPTGSDQQFF	TGTGCCAGCAGGCGACCGACAGGGAGCGATCAGCAGTTCTTC	TRBD1	TRBJ2-1	few	TRBV6-5
CAIQRSGSYEQYF	TGTGCCATCCAGCGGAGCGGGAGTTACGAGCAGTACTTC	TRBD2	TRBJ2-7	.	TRBV6-2/TRBV6-3
CATSRGQGDIYEQYF	TGTGCCACCAGCAGAGGACAGGGAGACATATACGAGCAGTACTTC	TRBD1	TRBJ2-7	once	TRBV15
CASSLAPQGAYEQYF	TGTGCCAGCAGCTTAGCCCCGCAGGGGGCGTACGAGCAGTACTTC	TRBD1	TRBJ2-7	few	TRBV7-2
CSVLGQGAYEQYF	TGCAGCGTCCTGGGACAGGGGGCTTACGAGCAGTACTTC	TRBD1	TRBJ2-7	few	TRBV29-1
CASSLGGSAGTGNSYEQYF	TGCGCCAGCAGCTTGGGGGGGTCCGCCGGGACAGGGAATTCCTACGAGCAGTACTTC	TRBD1	TRBJ2-7	.	TRBV5-1
CASSFGQPTRLNTEAFF	TGTGCCAGCAGCTTTGGACAGCCAACGAGACTTAACACTGAAGCTTTCTTT	.	TRBJ1-1	few	TRBV7-6
CASSPGTGYTGYGYTF	TGCGCCAGCAGCCCCGGGACGGGCTACACTGGCTATGGCTACACCTTC	.	TRBJ1-2	few	TRBV5-1
CSARLEDRLFF	TGCAGTGCTAGATTGGAGGACAGACTGTTTTTT	.	TRBJ1-4	.	TRBV20-1
CASSTGQGTYGYTF	TGCGCCAGCAGCACAGGACAGGGAACCTATGGCTACACCTTC	TRBD1	TRBJ1-2	.	TRBV5-1
CASSQVNRGQSTEAFF	TGTGCCAGCAGCCAAGTGAACAGGGGGCAGAGTACTGAAGCTTTCTTT	TRBD1	TRBJ1-1	.	TRBV14
CASSLGGGGGSPDTQYF	TGTGCCAGCAGCTTAGGTGGAGGTGGAGGTAGCCCAGATACGCAGTATTTT	.	TRBJ2-3	.	TRBV13
CASILRVGELFF	TGTGCCAGCATCTTGAGAGTTGGGGAGCTGTTTTTT	.	TRBJ2-2	.	TRBV7-6
CASSLVSEQFF	TGTGCCAGCAGCTTAGTCTCGGAGCAGTTCTTC	.	TRBJ2-1	few	TRBV7-9
CASSQNSGFYNEQFF	TGTGCCAGCAGCCAAAACTCCGGGTTCTACAATGAGCAGTTCTTC	.	TRBJ2-1	few	TRBV5-5
CASSPRALNTGELFF	TGCGCCAGCAGCCCCAGGGCCTTGAACACCGGGGAGCTGTTTTTT	.	TRBJ2-2	.	TRBV4-1
CASSPSDGYNEQFF	TGTGCCAGCAGTCCAAGCGACGGGTACAATGAGCAGTTCTTC	.	TRBJ2-1	few	TRBV12-3/TRBV12-4
CSARTDFNQPQHF	TGCAGTGCTAGGACGGATTTTAATCAGCCCCAGCATTTT	.	TRBJ1-5	.	TRBV20-1
CASSYNVNTEAFF	TGTGCCAGCAGTTACAACGTGAACACTGAAGCTTTCTTT	.	TRBJ1-1	.	TRBV6-2/TRBV6-3
CASSSGTGTSTDTQYF	TGCGCCAGCAGCTCGGGGACGGGGACTAGCACAGATACGCAGTATTTT	.	TRBJ2-3	.	TRBV5-1
CASSRGQGAYEQYF	TGTGCCAGCTCACGCGGCCAGGGAGCCTACGAGCAGTACTTC	.	TRBJ2-7	few	TRBV18
CASSFHWGGYEQYF	TGTGCCAGCAGCTTCCATTGGGGGGGCTACGAGCAGTACTTC	TRBD2	TRBJ2-7	once	TRBV11-1
CASSSRGRGKGYTF	TGTGCCAGCAGCTCTAGGGGAAGGGGAAAAGGCTACACCTTC	.	TRBJ1-2	.	TRBV7-8
CASSPRQGGVTDNEQFF	TGTGCCAGCAGCCCCCGCCAAGGGGGCGTAACAGACAATGAGCAGTTCTTC	TRBD1	TRBJ2-1	.	TRBV7-3
CASSPWLESTGNTIYF	TGTGCCAGCTCACCATGGCTGGAGTCCACAGGAAACACCATATATTTT	.	TRBJ1-3	few	TRBV18
CASSHQTRGRGNTEAFF	TGTGCCAGCAGCCATCAAACACGGGGCAGAGGGAACACTGAAGCTTTCTTT	.	TRBJ1-1	few	TRBV3-1
CASSPASGLSYNEQFF	TGTGCCAGCAGCCCCGCTAGTGGTCTATCCTACAATGAGCAGTTCTTC	.	TRBJ2-1	.	TRBV6-1
CASSLDHYRTEKLFF	TGTGCCAGCAGCTTAGATCACTACCGTACTGAAAAACTGTTTTTT	.	TRBJ1-4	.	TRBV7-2
CASSWGDRWNTEAFF	TGTGCCAGCAGCTGGGGGGACAGATGGAACACTGAAGCTTTCTTT	TRBD1	TRBJ1-1	.	TRBV5-5
CASSPAAGTNEQFF	TGTGCCAGCAGCCCCGCAGCGGGAACAAATGAGCAGTTCTTC	TRBD2	TRBJ2-1	.	TRBV3-1
CASSPTGNHEQFF	TGTGCCAGCAGCCCGACAGGGAACCATGAGCAGTTCTTC	TRBD1	TRBJ2-1	few	TRBV14